The 2 T cell receptor beta chains below come from one sample, sequenced in a study of blood T cell repertoires in COVID-19. Clones were read by immunoSEQ multiplex PCR, and TCRdb kept only the in-frame ones, dropping some. This sample carries 190,000 or so clones, about 81% of them seen once, and the ten largest clones take over 9.5%. Sequencing was done on a sample of peripheral blood. The origin of the receptors is a woman of 80 years or more with COVID-19, enrolled during active disease.

The rearrangement links TRBV19 to TRBJ2-1; D is uncertain. This CDR3 contains 16 residues. The V gene lost 5 bases and the J gene lost 0 bases, with 14 bases spanning the gap. CDR1 and CDR2 from the germline V gene are LNHDA and SQIVND (reference sequence). The CDR3 DNA is TGTGCCAGTAGTGCCCTACCGGGTAGCTCCTACAATGAGCAGTTCTTC. Translated: CASSALPGSSYNEQFF.

The CDR3 loop is CSVVEVLSTDTQYF. As DNA, the CDR3 is TGCAGCGTCGTCGAGGTGCTAAGCACAGATACGCAGTATTTT. This sequence joins TRBV29-1 and TRBJ2-3; D remains ambiguous. The CDR3 has 14 amino acids. V was cut by 6 bases and J by 0 bases, with 13 bases left in between. CDR1 is SQVTM and CDR2 is ANQGSEA in the germline V gene.